What follows are 32 T cell receptor beta chains derived from one specimen sequenced in a study of shared clonotypes between healthy human individuals. In the naive CD8 group, cells lacked CD45RO and were positively selected for CCR7, so terminally differentiated effector memory CD45RA+ cells were left out. TCRdb's copy holds only in-frame clones and misses some; the assay was immunoSEQ multiplex PCR. In the table there are roughly 590,000 clones, 95% to 96% of which are singletons. The sample was naive CD8+ T cells sorted from blood. Receptors originate from a woman in her twenties or thirties in good health.

J is TRBJ1-2 and V is TRBV27, with 8 bases matching TRBD1. V lost 6 bases to trimming and J lost 4 bases; unmatched junction nucleotides: 7. This CDR3 comprises 14 residues. Germline V gives CDR1 MNHEY, CDR2 SMNVEV (reference sequence). The CDR3 sequence is CASRRTGSIYGYTF. In DNA, the CDR3 is TGTGCCAGCAGACGGACAGGGAGCATCTATGGCTACACCTTC.

This clone was counted once. The genes are TRBV27 and TRBJ2-2, with D hard to call. The V end lost 10 bases, the J end lost 2 bases, and 8 bases lay between the germline ends. CDR1 is MNHEY and CDR2 is SMNVEV in the germline V gene (reference sequence). This CDR3 spans 12 amino acids. CDR3 bases: TGTGCCATCAGGCCCAACACCGGGGAGCTGTTTTTT. Encoded protein: CAIRPNTGELFF.

V usage is TRBV2 and J usage is TRBJ2-3, with TRBD2 as a possible D gene (6 bases). Trimming pared 7 bases from V and 2 bases from J, leaving 10 bases between. Germline CDR1 is SNHLY and CDR2 is FYNNEI. This CDR3 is built from 13 residues. The CDR3 DNA reads TGTGCCAGCAATAGGGACTTCACAGATACGCAGTATTTT. Protein: CASNRDFTDTQYF.

This clone was seen just once. Other nucleotide sequences from this sample produce the same CDR3. This chain links TRBV19 with TRBJ2-7; 9 positions agree with TRBD1. Germline CDR1 and CDR2: LNHDA and SQIVND (reference sequence). V shed 3 bases and J 4 bases; nucleotides not matched to a gene: 10. This CDR3 contains 16 residues. The CDR3 DNA sequence: TGTGCCAGTAGTATCGGTTCCGGGACAGGGTCTTACGAGCAGTACTTC. Its protein product is CASSIGSGTGSYEQYF.

The count of this clone is one. This chain links TRBV7-9 with TRBJ1-1; TRBD1 matches 11 bases. CDR1 and CDR2 from the germline V gene are SEHNR and FQNEAQ (reference sequence). With V trimmed by 5 bases and J by 1 base, 3 bases remained unmatched. There are 15 residues in the CDR3. The CDR3 nucleotides read TGTGCCAGCAGCCGGACAGGGGGCGCGAACACTGAAGCTTTCTTT. It codes for CASSRTGGANTEAFF. The full variable domain, in which reference TRBV7-9 and TRBJ1-1 provide the parts outside the CDR3, is DTGVSQNPRHKITKRGQNVTFRCDPISEHNRLYWYRQTLGQGPEFLTYFQNEAQLEKSRLLSDRFSAERPKGSFSTLEIQRTEQGDSAMYLCASSRTGGANTEAFFGQGTRLTVV.

V usage is TRBV5-6 and J usage is TRBJ2-1, with no clear D. Trimming cost V 3 bases and J 10 bases, with 8 bases left between them. Germline CDR1 is SGHDT and CDR2 is YYEEEE. The CDR3 spans 11 residues. The CDR3 is CASSSQYEQFF. CDR3 DNA sequence: TGTGCCAGCAGCTCACAGTACGAGCAGTTCTTC.

The chain recombines TRBV7-3 with TRBJ1-4, with D maybe TRBD1 (6 bases). Germline V lookup: CDR1 SGHTA, CDR2 FQGTGA. The CDR3 sequence is 17 residues long. The V end lost 5 bases, the J end lost 6 bases, and 22 bases lay between the germline ends. The CDR3 reads CASSPHGGRRGDEKLFF. The CDR3 DNA follows: TGTGCCAGCAGCCCTCACGGGGGGCGGCGTGGGGATGAAAAACTGTTTTTT.

V and J are TRBV29-1 and TRBJ2-7; 8 nucleotides align to TRBD2. Germline values: CDR1 SQVTM, CDR2 ANQGSEA. CDR3 length: 11 amino acids. V was pared by 6 bases and J by 7 bases, with 5 bases of the junction left unmatched. CDR3 residues: CSVERLAEQYF. The CDR3 DNA reads as TGCAGCGTGGAAAGACTAGCGGAGCAGTACTTC.

This clone was recorded only once. The V gene is TRBV28, the J gene TRBJ2-7, with D hard to call. Trimming shortened V by 7 bases and J by 2 bases, and 12 bases separated the two germline ends. The germline CDR1 and CDR2 sequences are MDHEN and SYDVKM. This CDR3 is built from 13 residues. As DNA, the CDR3 is TGTGCCAGCACCCCCGTCCCCGCCTACGAGCAGTACTTC. As protein: CASTPVPAYEQYF.

This chain links TRBV4-1 with TRBJ2-7; no clear D. This CDR3 comprises 13 residues. V shed 3 bases and J shed 4 bases, with 10 bases lying between them. Germline CDR1 and CDR2: MGHRA and YSYEKL. DNA for the CDR3: TGCGCCAGCAGCCAGGACCCTAGGTACGAGCAGTACTTC. As protein: CASSQDPRYEQYF.

The chain joins TRBV2 to TRBJ2-7, with TRBD2 as a possible D gene (6 bases). Germline CDR1 is SNHLY and CDR2 is FYNNEI. Trimming stripped 5 bases from V and 0 bases from J, with 8 bases between. CDR3 size: 13 residues. CDR3 sequence: CASSSSDSYEQYF. In DNA form, the CDR3 reads TGTGCCAGCAGTTCTAGCGACTCCTACGAGCAGTACTTC.

V gene TRBV9 combines with J gene TRBJ2-7; D might be TRBD1 (6 bases). CDR3 length: 14 amino acids. Per germline, CDR1 SGDLS and CDR2 YYNGEE. V shed 3 bases and J shed 0 bases, with 10 bases lying between them. CDR3 protein: CASSGRQDSYEQYF. DNA for the CDR3: TGTGCCAGCAGCGGCCGACAGGACTCCTACGAGCAGTACTTC.

This sequence joins TRBV7-9 and TRBJ2-1, with 14 nucleotides matching TRBD2. CDR1 and CDR2 (germline): SEHNR, FQNEAQ (reference sequence). V lost 7 bases to trimming and J lost 9 bases; unmatched junction nucleotides: 14. This CDR3 contains 17 residues. The CDR3 is CASKQAGTSGRSGEQFF. The CDR3 region has the DNA TGTGCCAGCAAGCAAGCCGGGACTAGCGGGAGAAGTGGTGAGCAGTTCTTC. The variable domain in full, with the rest retrieved from reference TRBV7-9 and TRBJ2-1, is DTGVSQNPRHKITKRGQNVTFRCDPISEHNRLYWYRQTLGQGPEFLTYFQNEAQLEKSRLLSDRFSAERPKGSFSTLEIQRTEQGDSAMYLCASKQAGTSGRSGEQFFGPGTRLTVL.

The chain employs TRBV25-1 and TRBJ1-1, with no clear D. Per germline, CDR1 MGHDK and CDR2 SYGVNS. Trimming left V 4 bases short and J 1 base short, with 16 bases between. The CDR3 length is 16 residues. The chain's CDR3 is CASSAEELRKNTEAFF. The CDR3, as DNA: TGTGCCAGCAGTGCGGAGGAGCTCAGGAAGAACACTGAAGCTTTCTTT.

This clone appeared once. This rearrangement joins TRBV27 to TRBJ2-7, with D possibly being TRBD2 (5 bases). The CDR3 totals 14 residues. The germline V gene has CDR1 MNHEY and CDR2 SMNVEV (reference sequence). Trimming pared 7 bases from V and 0 bases from J, leaving 13 bases between. CDR3 sequence reads: CASMRAPASYEQYF. The CDR3 DNA is TGTGCCAGCATGAGGGCCCCAGCCTCCTACGAGCAGTACTTC.

This chain joins TRBV29-1 and TRBJ2-7; 7 bases agree with TRBD1. This CDR3 is 17 amino acids long. Trimming took 6 bases from V and 5 from J; bases not matched to a gene: 22. CDR1 is SQVTM and CDR2 is ANQGSEA in the germline V gene. The DNA for the CDR3 is TGCAGCGTCGGCGTAGTCGACAGGGACAAGTATAGGCACGAGCAGTACTTC. Amino acid sequence: CSVGVVDRDKYRHEQYF.

This chain connects TRBV5-8 to TRBJ2-7; 13 positions agree with TRBD2. Germline CDR1 SGHTS, CDR2 YDEGEE. The V segment lost 2 bases and the J segment 7 bases; nucleotides outside the gene matches: 6. The length of the CDR3 is 15 residues. CDR3 nucleotides: TGTGCCAGCAGCTTACTAGCGGGAGGGCCACAGGAGCAGTACTTC. This translates into CASSLLAGGPQEQYF.

The chain uses TRBV5-8 and TRBJ1-5; 7 nucleotides align to TRBD1. V gave up 4 bases and J gave up 4 bases; unmatched junction bases: 8. Germline loops: CDR1 SGHTS, CDR2 YDEGEE. CDR3 size: 15 residues. Written as DNA, the CDR3 is TGTGCCAGCAGCCCCTATCTGACAGGGAATCAGCCCCAGCATTTT. Encoded protein: CASSPYLTGNQPQHF.

This clone has just one count. The chain employs TRBV27 and TRBJ2-7; a possible D gene is TRBD1 (6 bases). The CDR3 consists of 13 residues. V was clipped by 6 bases and J by 2 bases, with 11 bases between them. The germline CDR1 and CDR2 sequences are MNHEY and SMNVEV (reference sequence). DNA of the CDR3: TGTGCCAGCAGCCCTTGGGGGCCCTACGAGCAGTACTTC. It yields the protein CASSPWGPYEQYF.

The chain combines TRBV9 with TRBJ1-5; D call uncertain. The CDR3 consists of 14 residues. V dropped 4 bases and J dropped 0 bases, with 8 bases sitting between them. CDR1 is SGDLS, CDR2 YYNGEE, per germline. As DNA, the CDR3 is TGTGCCAGCAGCCCTGGGTATAGCAATCAGCCCCAGCATTTT. Translation: CASSPGYSNQPQHF.

In the case of this clone: Other DNA sequences of this sample code for an identical CDR3. The CDR3 reads CASSSGSYEQYF. The CDR3 DNA reads as TGTGCCAGCAGCTCCGGCTCCTACGAGCAGTACTTC. The chain recombines TRBV11-2 with TRBJ2-7, with no clear D. V was cut by 4 bases and J by 0 bases, with 4 bases left in between. Germline V gives CDR1 SGHAT, CDR2 FQNNGV. This CDR3 has 12 amino acids.

J is TRBJ1-5 and V is TRBV10-1, with TRBD1 identical over 7 bases. J lost 0 bases, V lost 2 bases, and 10 bases had no gene match. Germline V gene lookup returns CDR1 WNHNN and CDR2 SYGVQD (reference sequence). The CDR3 length is 18 residues. CDR3 DNA: TGCGCCAGCAGTGAGCCAAAGACAGGGCCCCATAGCAATCAGCCCCAGCATTTT. As protein: CASSEPKTGPHSNQPQHF.

The V call is TRBV7-9, the J call TRBJ2-1; 9 bases are shared with TRBD1. The germline V gene has CDR1 SEHNR and CDR2 FQNEAQ (reference sequence). This CDR3 comprises 19 residues. J gave up 6 bases and V 1 base, and 16 bases lay outside the gene matches. The CDR3 sequence is CASSLEPTLGQGFSNEQFF. Written as DNA, the CDR3 is TGTGCCAGCAGCTTAGAGCCGACCCTGGGACAGGGTTTCTCCAATGAGCAGTTCTTC. Complete variable domain (other parts from reference TRBV7-9 and TRBJ2-1): DTGVSQNPRHKITKRGQNVTFRCDPISEHNRLYWYRQTLGQGPEFLTYFQNEAQLEKSRLLSDRFSAERPKGSFSTLEIQRTEQGDSAMYLCASSLEPTLGQGFSNEQFFGPGTRLTVL.

The V call is TRBV9, the J call TRBJ2-7; TRBD1 is a possible D gene (5 bases). Per germline, CDR1 SGDLS and CDR2 YYNGEE. V dropped 6 bases and J dropped 6 bases, with 19 bases sitting between them. The CDR3 extends over 14 amino acids. CDR3 DNA: TGTGCCAGCACCCAAAGCCCAGGGCCGGGCGAGCAGTACTTC. Residues: CASTQSPGPGEQYF.

This clone was detected once. The chain combines TRBV15 with TRBJ2-3; 9 bases align to TRBD1. There are 12 residues in the CDR3. V was clipped by 4 bases and J by 14 bases; unmatched bases: 7. Per germline, CDR1 LNHNV and CDR2 YYDKDF (reference sequence). Here the CDR3 reads CATSTTGTGRYF. In nucleotides, the CDR3 is TGTGCCACCAGCACCACCGGGACAGGGCGGTATTTT.

This rearrangement joins TRBV7-2 to TRBJ2-5; 12 bases align to TRBD2. V shed 4 bases and J 5 bases; nucleotides not matched to a gene: 11. The CDR3 spans 17 residues. The germline V gene has CDR1 SGHTA and CDR2 FQGNSA. CDR3 sequence: CASSSRLAGAVDETQYF. CDR3 nucleotide sequence: TGTGCCAGCAGCTCACGACTAGCGGGAGCGGTTGATGAGACCCAGTACTTC.

V usage is TRBV11-1 and J usage is TRBJ1-1; D is unresolved. Germline V CDR1 and CDR2: SGHAT, FQDESV (reference sequence). Deletions cut 5 bases from V and 5 bases from J, with 12 bases between. This CDR3 contains 13 residues. DNA for the CDR3: TGTGCCAGCAGCCCGCCTTTGGAGACTGAAGCTTTCTTT. Its protein is CASSPPLETEAFF.

The chain combines TRBV6-4 with TRBJ2-5; tentatively, D is TRBD1 (5 bases). Trimming removed 7 bases from V and 1 base from J, with 10 bases in between. Looked up from germline, CDR1 is MRHNA and CDR2 is SNTAGT. The CDR3 sequence is 13 residues long. The CDR3 protein is CASNLTAQETQYF. The CDR3 nucleotides read TGTGCCAGCAATCTGACAGCCCAAGAGACCCAGTACTTC.

The chain couples TRBV9 to TRBJ1-4, with D hard to call. CDR1 and CDR2 from the germline V gene are SGDLS and YYNGEE. This CDR3 comprises 14 residues. V lost 3 bases and J 4 bases, leaving 10 bases between the germline ends. This chain's CDR3 is CASSAGRGNEKLFF. DNA of the CDR3: TGTGCCAGCAGCGCTGGACGGGGTAATGAAAAACTGTTTTTT.

This chain links TRBV28 with TRBJ2-7; 9 bases are a match to TRBD1. The V gene's germline CDR1 is MDHEN and CDR2 SYDVKM. This CDR3 is 14 amino acids long. With V trimmed by 4 bases and J by 5 bases, 6 bases remained unmatched. Written as DNA, the CDR3 is TGTGCCAGCAGTTGGGGGGACAGGGTCAACGAGCAGTACTTC. Translating gives CASSWGDRVNEQYF.

This rearrangement joins TRBV4-1 to TRBJ2-1; 16 bases fit TRBD2. Germline loops: CDR1 MGHRA, CDR2 YSYEKL. After removal of 3 bases from V and 9 bases from J, the junction contained 5 bases not matched to a gene. The CDR3 consists of 16 residues. The CDR3, as DNA: TGCGCCAGCAGCCATCCGGGACTAGCGGGAGGGGGTGAGCAGTTCTTC. Protein sequence: CASSHPGLAGGGEQFF.

The chain employs TRBV28 and TRBJ2-5; 8 positions match TRBD2. J lost 5 bases, V lost 5 bases, and 7 bases had no gene match. CDR1 is MDHEN, CDR2 SYDVKM, per germline. The CDR3 length is 14 residues. Here the CDR3 reads CASSDNGRAETQYF. CDR3 coding DNA: TGTGCCAGCAGTGATAACGGGAGGGCGGAGACCCAGTACTTC.